A single sample gave rise to the 2 T cell receptor beta chains below, sequenced in a study of shared clonotypes between healthy human individuals. CD45RO-negative, CCR7-positively selected cells formed the naive CD8 fraction, excluding terminally differentiated effector memory CD45RA+ cells. Some clones are missing from TCRdb's copy, which holds only in-frame ones; the method was immunoSEQ multiplex PCR. Of approximately 2,000,000 clones listed, roughly 93% are singletons. What was sequenced was naive CD8+ T cells from PBMCs. These receptors were taken from a man between 18 and 29 years old in good health. Some clones in this sample may be carry-over from other donors' samples.

The V call is TRBV28, the J call TRBJ2-1; a weak D match, TRBD2 (6 bases). The CDR3 has 19 amino acids. The V gene's germline CDR1 is MDHEN and CDR2 SYDVKM. V lost 1 base and J lost 5, with 24 bases in between. This CDR3 reads CASSLLSLAEGGDDNEQFF. CDR3 in DNA: TGTGCCAGCAGTTTATTATCCCTGGCAGAGGGAGGCGACGACAATGAGCAGTTCTTC.

The chain combines TRBV13 with TRBJ2-5, with 10 bases identical to TRBD2. CDR1 and CDR2 from the germline V gene are PRHDT and FYEKMQ (reference sequence). CDR3 length: 20 amino acids. Trimming at V came to 5 bases and at J to 5 bases, leaving 23 bases not matched to a gene. The CDR3 region has the DNA TGTGCCAGCAGCGCAGAAATCGGAGAGGCTAGCGGGAGCGTGAAGGAGACCCAGTACTTC. Translating gives CASSAEIGEASGSVKETQYF.